This entry concerns a single TCR beta chain. Its antigen is as yet unknown. These data come from a study of beta chain features in type 1 diabetes. The study, taken as a whole, reports: Insertions at VDJ junctions were less frequent in type 1 diabetes patients. These patients also deleted more nucleotides at the same junctions.

Investigators reverse transcribed all isolated RNA, so they sequenced expressed TCRB transcripts. Average reads for naive, central memory and regulatory T cell samples were some 3.9 million. Profiled with immunoSEQ multiplex PCR; TCRdb holds only in-frame clones, not every one. The data hold approximately 400,000 clones, with more than 13% observed a single time. One heparinised draw of blood, averaging roughly 0.12 L, came from each donor. Using CD45RO/CCR7/CD25/CD127/CD95/CD27, CD4+ naive, central memory, regulatory and stem cell-like memory cells were sorted. This CDR3 comprises 16 residues. V lost 6 bases to trimming and J lost 6 bases, with 20 bases between them. Germline CDR1 reads LNHDA; CDR2 reads SQIVND (reference sequence).

The gene calls are TRBV19 and TRBJ2-2; D possibly corresponds to TRBD2 (5 bases). The receptor was derived from a woman in her late teens or twenties in good health. The specimen sequenced was naive CD4+ T cells from blood. The CDR3 loop is CASRISDDRVAGELFF. In DNA form, the CDR3 reads TGTGCCAGTAGGATTAGCGACGACCGAGTGGCCGGGGAGCTGTTTTTT. The full variable domain, its missing parts supplied by reference TRBV19 and TRBJ2-2, is DGGITQSPKYLFRKEGQNVTLSCEQNLNHDAMYWYRQDPGQGLRLIYYSQIVNDFQKGDIAEGYSVSREKKESFPLTVTSAQKNPTAFYLCASRISDDRVAGELFFGEGSRLTVL.